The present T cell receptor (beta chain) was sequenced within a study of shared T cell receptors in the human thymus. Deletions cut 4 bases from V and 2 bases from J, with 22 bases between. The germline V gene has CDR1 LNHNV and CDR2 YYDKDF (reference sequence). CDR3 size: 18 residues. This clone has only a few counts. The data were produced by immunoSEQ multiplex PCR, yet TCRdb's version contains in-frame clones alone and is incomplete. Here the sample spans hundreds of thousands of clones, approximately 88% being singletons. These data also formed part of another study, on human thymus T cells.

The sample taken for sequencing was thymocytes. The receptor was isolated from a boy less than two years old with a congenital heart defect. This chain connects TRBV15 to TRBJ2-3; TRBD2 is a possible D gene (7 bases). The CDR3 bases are TGTGCCACCAGCACCCCCGGGGGGCCTAGCGGATTCACAGATACGCAGTATTTT. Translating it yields CATSTPGGPSGFTDTQYF.